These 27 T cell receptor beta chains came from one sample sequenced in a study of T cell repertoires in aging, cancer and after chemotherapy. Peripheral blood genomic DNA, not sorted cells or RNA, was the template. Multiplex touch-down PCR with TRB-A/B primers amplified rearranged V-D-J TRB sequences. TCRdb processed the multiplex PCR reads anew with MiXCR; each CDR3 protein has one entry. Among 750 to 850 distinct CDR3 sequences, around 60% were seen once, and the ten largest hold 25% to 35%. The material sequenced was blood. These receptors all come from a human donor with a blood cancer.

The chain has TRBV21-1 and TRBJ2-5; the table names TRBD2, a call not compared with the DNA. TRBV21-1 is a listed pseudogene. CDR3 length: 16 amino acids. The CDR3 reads CASRGLAGGVGCTQYF. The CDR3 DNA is TGTGCCAGCAGGGGACTAGCGGGGGGTGTGGGGTGTACCCAGTACTTC.

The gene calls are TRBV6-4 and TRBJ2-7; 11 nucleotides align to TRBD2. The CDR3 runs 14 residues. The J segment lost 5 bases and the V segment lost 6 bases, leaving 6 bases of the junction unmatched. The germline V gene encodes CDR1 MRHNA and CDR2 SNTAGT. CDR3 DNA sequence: TGTGCCAGCAGAAATACTAGCGGGAGCCACGAGCAGTACTTC. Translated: CASRNTSGSHEQYF.

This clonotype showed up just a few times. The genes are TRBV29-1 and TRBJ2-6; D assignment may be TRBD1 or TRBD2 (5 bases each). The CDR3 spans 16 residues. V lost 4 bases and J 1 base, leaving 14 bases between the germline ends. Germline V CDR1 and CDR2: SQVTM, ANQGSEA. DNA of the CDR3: TGCAGCGTTGGTACCGGGGCCTCATCTGGGGCCAACGTCCTGACTTTC. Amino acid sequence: CSVGTGASSGANVLTF.

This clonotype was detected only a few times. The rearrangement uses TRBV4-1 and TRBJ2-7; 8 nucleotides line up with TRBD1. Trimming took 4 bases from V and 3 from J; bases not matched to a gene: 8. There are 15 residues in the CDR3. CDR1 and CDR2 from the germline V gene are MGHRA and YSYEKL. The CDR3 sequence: CASSPYGGQVYEQYF. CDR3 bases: TGCGCCAGCAGCCCCTATGGGGGACAGGTCTACGAGCAGTACTTC.

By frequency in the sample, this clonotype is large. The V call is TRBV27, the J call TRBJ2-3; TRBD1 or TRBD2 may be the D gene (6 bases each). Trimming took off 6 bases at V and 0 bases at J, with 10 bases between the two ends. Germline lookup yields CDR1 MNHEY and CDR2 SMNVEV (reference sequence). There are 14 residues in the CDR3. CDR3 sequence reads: CASRTGTSTDTQYF. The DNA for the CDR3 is TGTGCCAGCAGAACAGGGACTAGCACAGATACGCAGTATTTT.

CDR3 bases: TGTGCCAGCACTCCCCGGGACGGCACAAACAATGAGCAGTTCTTC. Translating it yields CASTPRDGTNNEQFF. The genes are TRBV27 and TRBJ2-1; D might be TRBD1 or TRBD2, each matching 5 bases. There are 15 residues in the CDR3. The germline V and J ends were trimmed by 7 bases and 5 bases, with 18 bases remaining between them. Germline assignment: CDR1 MNHEY and CDR2 SMNVEV (reference sequence).

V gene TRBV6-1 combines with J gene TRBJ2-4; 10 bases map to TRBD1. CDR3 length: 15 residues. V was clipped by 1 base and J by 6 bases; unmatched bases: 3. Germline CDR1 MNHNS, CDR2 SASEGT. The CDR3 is CASSEGTGGVNIQYF. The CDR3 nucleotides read TGTGCCAGCAGTGAAGGGACAGGGGGAGTAAACATTCAGTACTTC.

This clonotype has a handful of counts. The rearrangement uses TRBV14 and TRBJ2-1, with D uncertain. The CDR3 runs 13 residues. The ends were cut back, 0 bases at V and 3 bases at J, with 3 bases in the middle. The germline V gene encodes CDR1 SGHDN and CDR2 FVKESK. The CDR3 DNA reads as TGTGCCAGCAGCCAAGAGAACTACAATGAGCAGTTCTTC. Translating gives CASSQENYNEQFF.

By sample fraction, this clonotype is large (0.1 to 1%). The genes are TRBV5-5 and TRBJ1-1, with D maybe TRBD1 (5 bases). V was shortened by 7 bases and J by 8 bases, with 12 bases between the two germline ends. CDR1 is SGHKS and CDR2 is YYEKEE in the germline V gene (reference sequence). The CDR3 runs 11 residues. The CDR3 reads CASLLTAEAFF. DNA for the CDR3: TGTGCCAGCCTTCTGACAGCCGAAGCTTTCTTT.

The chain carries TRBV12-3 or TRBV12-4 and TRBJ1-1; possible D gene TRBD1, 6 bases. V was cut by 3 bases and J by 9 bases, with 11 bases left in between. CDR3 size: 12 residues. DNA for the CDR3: TGTGCCAGCAGTTTCGAAAGGGGGAAAGCTTTCTTT. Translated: CASSFERGKAFF.

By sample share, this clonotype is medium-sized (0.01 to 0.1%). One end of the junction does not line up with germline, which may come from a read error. The CDR3 loop reads CASSQEGLASEQYF. The CDR3 bases are TGCGCCAGCAGCCAAGAAGGACTAGCGAGCGAGCAGTACTTC. The rearrangement joins TRBV4-2 to TRBJ2-7; 9 bases fit TRBD2. This CDR3 is 14 amino acids long. Germline assignment: CDR1 LGHNA and CDR2 YNFKEQ.

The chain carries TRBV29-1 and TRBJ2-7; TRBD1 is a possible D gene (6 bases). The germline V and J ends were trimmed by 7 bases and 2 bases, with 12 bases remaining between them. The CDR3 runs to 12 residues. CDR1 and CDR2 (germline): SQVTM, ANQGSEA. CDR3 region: CSARDNTYEQYF. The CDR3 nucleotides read TGCAGCGCCCGGGACAATACCTACGAGCAGTACTTC.

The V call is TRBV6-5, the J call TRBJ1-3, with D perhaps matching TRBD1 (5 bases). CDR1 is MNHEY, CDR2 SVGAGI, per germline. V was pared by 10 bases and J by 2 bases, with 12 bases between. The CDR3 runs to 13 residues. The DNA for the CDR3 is TGTGCCACCGAGTCGGGGGCTGGAAACACCATATATTTT. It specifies CATESGAGNTIYF.

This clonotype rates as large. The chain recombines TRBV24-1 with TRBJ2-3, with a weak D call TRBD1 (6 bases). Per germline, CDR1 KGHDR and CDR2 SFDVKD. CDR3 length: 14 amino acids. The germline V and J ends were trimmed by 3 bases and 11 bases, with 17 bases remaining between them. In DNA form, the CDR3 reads TGTGCCACCAGTGATAGAACAGGGCCTCCGAGGCAGTATTTT. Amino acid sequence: CATSDRTGPPRQYF.

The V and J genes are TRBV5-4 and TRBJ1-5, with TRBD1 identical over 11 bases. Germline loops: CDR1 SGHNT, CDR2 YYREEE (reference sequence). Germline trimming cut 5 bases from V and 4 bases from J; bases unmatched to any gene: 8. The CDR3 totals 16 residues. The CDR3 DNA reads TGTGCCAGCAGTTTTAGCGGGACAGGGGGGAATCAGCCCCAGCATTTT. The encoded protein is CASSFSGTGGNQPQHF.

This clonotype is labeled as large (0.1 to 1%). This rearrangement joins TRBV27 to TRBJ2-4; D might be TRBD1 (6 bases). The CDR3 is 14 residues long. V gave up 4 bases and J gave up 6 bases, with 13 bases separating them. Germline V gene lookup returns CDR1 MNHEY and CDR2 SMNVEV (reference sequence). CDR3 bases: TGTGCCAGCAGTTCTGGACAGTCAACAAACATTCAGTACTTC. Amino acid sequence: CASSSGQSTNIQYF.

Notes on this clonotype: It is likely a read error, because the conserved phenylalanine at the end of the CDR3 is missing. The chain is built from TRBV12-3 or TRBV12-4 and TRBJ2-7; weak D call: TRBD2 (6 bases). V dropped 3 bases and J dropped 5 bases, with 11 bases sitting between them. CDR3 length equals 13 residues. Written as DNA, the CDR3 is TGTGCCAGCAGTTTCCACGGGAGCCACGAGCAGTACTAC. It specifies CASSFHGSHEQYY.

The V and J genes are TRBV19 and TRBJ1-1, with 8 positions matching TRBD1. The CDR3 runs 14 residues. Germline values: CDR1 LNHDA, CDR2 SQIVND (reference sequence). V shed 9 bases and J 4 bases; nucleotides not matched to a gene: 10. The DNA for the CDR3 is TGTGCCAGCCTCTCGACAGGGGAGAGCACTGAAGCTTTCTTT. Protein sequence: CASLSTGESTEAFF.

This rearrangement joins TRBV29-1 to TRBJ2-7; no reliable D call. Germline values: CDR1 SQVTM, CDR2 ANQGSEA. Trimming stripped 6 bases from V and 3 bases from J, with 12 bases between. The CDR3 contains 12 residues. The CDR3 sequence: CSVVRVGYEQYF. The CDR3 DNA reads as TGCAGCGTCGTACGGGTGGGCTACGAGCAGTACTTC.

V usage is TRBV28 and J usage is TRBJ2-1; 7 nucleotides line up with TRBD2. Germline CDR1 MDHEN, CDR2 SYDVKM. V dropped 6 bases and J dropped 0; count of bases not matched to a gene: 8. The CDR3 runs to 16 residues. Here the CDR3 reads CASSFIAGHSYNEQFF. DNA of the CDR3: TGTGCCAGCAGCTTTATAGCGGGCCACTCCTACAATGAGCAGTTCTTC.

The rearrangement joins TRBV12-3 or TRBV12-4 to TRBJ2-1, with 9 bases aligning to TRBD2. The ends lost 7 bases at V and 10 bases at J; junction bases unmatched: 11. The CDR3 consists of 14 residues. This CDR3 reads CASTLGGGAFEQFF. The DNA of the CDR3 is TGTGCCAGCACCCTTGGCGGGGGGGCTTTCGAGCAGTTCTTC.

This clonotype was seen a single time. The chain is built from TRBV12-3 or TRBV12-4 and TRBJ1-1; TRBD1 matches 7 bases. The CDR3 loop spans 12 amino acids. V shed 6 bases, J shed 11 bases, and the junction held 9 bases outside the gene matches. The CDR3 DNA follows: TGTGCCAGCAGGCCCTGGACAGGCCGGGCTTTCTTT. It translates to CASRPWTGRAFF.

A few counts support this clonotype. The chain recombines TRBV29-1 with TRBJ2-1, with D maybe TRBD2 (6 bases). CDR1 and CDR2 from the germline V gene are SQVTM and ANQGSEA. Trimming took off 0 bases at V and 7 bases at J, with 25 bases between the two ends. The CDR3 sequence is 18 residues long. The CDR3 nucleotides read TGCAGCGTTGAAGATCCGGGCCTGGGACTCCCAAAACAGAATGAGCAGTTCTTC. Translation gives CSVEDPGLGLPKQNEQFF.

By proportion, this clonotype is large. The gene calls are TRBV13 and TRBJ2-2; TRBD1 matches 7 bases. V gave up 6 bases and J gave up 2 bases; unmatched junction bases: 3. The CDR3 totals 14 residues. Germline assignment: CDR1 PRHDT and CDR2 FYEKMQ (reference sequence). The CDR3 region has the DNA TGTGCCAGCAGTGGGACAGTAAACACCGGGGAGCTGTTTTTT. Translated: CASSGTVNTGELFF.

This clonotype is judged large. CDR3 region: CASSSQTSGINTGELFF. CDR3 coding DNA: TGTGCCAGCAGTTCTCAGACTAGCGGGATAAACACCGGGGAGCTGTTTTTT. The rearrangement joins TRBV27 to TRBJ2-2, with 11 positions matching TRBD2. CDR3 length: 17 residues. Germline values: CDR1 MNHEY, CDR2 SMNVEV (reference sequence). V shed 4 bases and J 2 bases; nucleotides not matched to a gene: 6.

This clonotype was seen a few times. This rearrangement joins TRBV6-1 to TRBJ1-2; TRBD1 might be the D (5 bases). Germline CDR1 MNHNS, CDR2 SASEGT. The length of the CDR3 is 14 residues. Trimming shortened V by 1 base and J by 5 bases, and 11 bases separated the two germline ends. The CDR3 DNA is TGTGCCAGCAGTGAAGGGGCAGGGACGTATGGCTACACCTTC. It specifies CASSEGAGTYGYTF.

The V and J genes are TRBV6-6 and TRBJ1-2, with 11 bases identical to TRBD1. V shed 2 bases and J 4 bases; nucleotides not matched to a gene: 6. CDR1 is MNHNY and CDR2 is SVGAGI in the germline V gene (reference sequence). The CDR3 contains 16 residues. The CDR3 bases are TGTGCCAGCAGTTACGTTCGGACAGGGGGCGGCTATGGCTACACCTTC. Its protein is CASSYVRTGGGYGYTF.